The table lists the clone carrying this T cell receptor beta chain with a count of one. Antigen specificity is unknown. Measured with immunoSEQ multiplex PCR; TCRdb has only the in-frame clones, and not every one. This sample has 55,000 to 80,000 clones, with over 75% found just once. This entry is derived from a study of OX40 agonist ivuxolimab in advanced cancers. Overall study: Patients received ivuxolimab, an intravenous treatment, every 2 weeks at 0.01 to 10 mg/kg. The dose-escalation cohort had hepatocellular carcinoma, melanoma, renal cell or head and neck cancer. Study-wide findings and caveats: Partial responders receiving 0.1-3.0 mg/kg showed among the lowest clonal expansion. Averaged across samples, CD8+ T cells carried more expanded clones than CD4+ did.

Trimming cost V 5 bases and J 3 bases, with 15 bases left between them. The CDR3 is made up of 15 amino acids. Germline assignment: CDR1 SGHAT and CDR2 FQNNGV. The sequenced sample was CD4+ or CD8+ T cells sorted from blood, obtained in a trial of the OX40 agonist ivuxolimab. The sequence derives from an adult with an advanced solid tumor such as melanoma, head and neck, liver or kidney cancer. The chain has TRBV11-2 and TRBJ2-3; tentative D call: TRBD2 (7 bases). The CDR3 DNA sequence: TGTGCCAGCAGCCTGGGGGGGGGCAGAACAGATACGCAGTATTTT. Amino acid sequence: CASSLGGGRTDTQYF.